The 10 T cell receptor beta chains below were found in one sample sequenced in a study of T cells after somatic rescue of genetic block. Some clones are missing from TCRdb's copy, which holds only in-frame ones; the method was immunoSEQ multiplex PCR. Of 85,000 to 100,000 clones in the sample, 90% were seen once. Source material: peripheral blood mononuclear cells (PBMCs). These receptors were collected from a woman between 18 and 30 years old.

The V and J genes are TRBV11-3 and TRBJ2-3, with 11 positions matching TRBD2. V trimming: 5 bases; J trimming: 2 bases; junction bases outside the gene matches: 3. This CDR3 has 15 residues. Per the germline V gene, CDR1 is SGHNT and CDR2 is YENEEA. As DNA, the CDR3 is TGTGCCAGCAGCCCGGGACTAGCGGACACAGATACGCAGTATTTT. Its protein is CASSPGLADTDTQYF.

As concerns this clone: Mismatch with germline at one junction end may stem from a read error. The CDR3 region has the DNA TGTGCTAGTGGTTTGCCCCCCCTTCCCTGGGGGTGGGAGGACTACAATGGGCAGTTCTTC. Its protein product is CASGLPPLPWGWEDYNGQFF. V is TRBV12-5 and J is TRBJ2-1; the D gene is possibly TRBD2 (6 bases). The CDR3 has 20 amino acids. Germline CDR1 and CDR2: LGHNT and FRNRAP.

CDR3 bases: TGCGCCAGCAGCTTGGCCCCAGATACGCAGTATTTT. Residues: CASSLAPDTQYF. This chain uses TRBV5-1 with TRBJ2-3; D gene uncertain. Germline-derived CDR1 and CDR2 are SGHRS and YFSETQ. There are 12 residues in the CDR3. V was clipped by 0 bases and J by 4 bases, with 3 bases between them.

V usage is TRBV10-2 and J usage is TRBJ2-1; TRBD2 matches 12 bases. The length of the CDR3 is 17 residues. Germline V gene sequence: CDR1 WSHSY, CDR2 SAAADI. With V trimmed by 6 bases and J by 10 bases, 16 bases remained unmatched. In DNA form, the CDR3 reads TGCGCCAGCAGCAGAGAGCCTAGCGGGAGGGTCCGGGGGGAGCAGTTCTTC. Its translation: CASSREPSGRVRGEQFF.

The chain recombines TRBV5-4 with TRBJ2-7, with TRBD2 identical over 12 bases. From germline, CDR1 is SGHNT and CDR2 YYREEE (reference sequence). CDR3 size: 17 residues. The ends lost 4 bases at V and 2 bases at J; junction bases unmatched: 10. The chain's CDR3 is CASSPSLGLAGTYEQYF. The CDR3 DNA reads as TGTGCCAGCAGCCCAAGCCTCGGACTAGCGGGAACCTACGAGCAGTACTTC.

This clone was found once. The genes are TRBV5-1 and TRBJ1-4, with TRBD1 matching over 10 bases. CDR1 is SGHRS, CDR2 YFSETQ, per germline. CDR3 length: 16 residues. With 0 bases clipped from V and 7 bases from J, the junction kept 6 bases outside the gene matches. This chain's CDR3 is CASSLGPTGGFEKLFF. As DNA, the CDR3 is TGCGCCAGCAGCTTGGGCCCGACAGGGGGCTTTGAAAAACTGTTTTTT.

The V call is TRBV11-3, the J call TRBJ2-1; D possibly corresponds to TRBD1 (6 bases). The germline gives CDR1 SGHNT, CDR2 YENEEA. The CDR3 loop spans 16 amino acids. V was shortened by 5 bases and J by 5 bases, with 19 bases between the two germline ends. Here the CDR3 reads CASSPEGGDRHNEQFF. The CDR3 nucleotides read TGTGCCAGCAGCCCCGAAGGTGGTGACAGGCACAATGAGCAGTTCTTC.

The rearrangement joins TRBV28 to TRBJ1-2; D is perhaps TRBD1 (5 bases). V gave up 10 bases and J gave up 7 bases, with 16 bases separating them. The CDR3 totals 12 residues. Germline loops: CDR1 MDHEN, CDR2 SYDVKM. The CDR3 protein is CAISSRAAGYTF. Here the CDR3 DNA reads TGTGCCATCTCATCCAGGGCGGCTGGCTACACCTTC.

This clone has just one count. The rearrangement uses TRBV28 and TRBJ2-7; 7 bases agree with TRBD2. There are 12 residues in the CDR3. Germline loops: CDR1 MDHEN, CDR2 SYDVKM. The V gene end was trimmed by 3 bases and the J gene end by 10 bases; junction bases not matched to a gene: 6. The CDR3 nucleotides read TGTGCCAGCAGTTTCCCGGGGACTACCCAGTACTTC. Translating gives CASSFPGTTQYF.

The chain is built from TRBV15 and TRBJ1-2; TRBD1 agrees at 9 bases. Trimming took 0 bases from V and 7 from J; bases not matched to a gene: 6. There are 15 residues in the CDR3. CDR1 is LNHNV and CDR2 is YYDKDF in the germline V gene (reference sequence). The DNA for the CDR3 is TGTGCCACCAGCAGAGATAGGACAGGGGATGTTGGCTACACCTTC. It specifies CATSRDRTGDVGYTF.